This T cell receptor beta chain comes out of a study of cytomegalovirus exposure and HLA in healthy donors. The primer mix had 60 Vbeta and 13 Jbeta primers. The method was immunoSEQ multiplex PCR; TCRdb's version includes in-frame clones alone and lacks a portion of them. This table holds roughly 140,000 clones. The CDR3 sequence is 16 residues long. Trimming removed 2 bases at V and 1 base at J, with 13 bases between. Germline CDR1 reads MNHEY; CDR2 reads SVGAGI. As regards this clone: Its antigen is still unknown.

Study-wide points: A later analysis showed TCR association rates differing by HLA locus, peaking at DRB1 and lowest at HLA-C.

This chain uses TRBV6-5 with TRBJ2-3; weak D call: TRBD1 (6 bases). The sequencing input was PBMCs. The TCR was taken from a man in his forties in good health and CMV-seronegative. CDR3 DNA: TGTGCCAGCAGTTACGGGCAGGGGAAAGGCACAGATACGCAGTATTTT. Its protein is CASSYGQGKGTDTQYF.